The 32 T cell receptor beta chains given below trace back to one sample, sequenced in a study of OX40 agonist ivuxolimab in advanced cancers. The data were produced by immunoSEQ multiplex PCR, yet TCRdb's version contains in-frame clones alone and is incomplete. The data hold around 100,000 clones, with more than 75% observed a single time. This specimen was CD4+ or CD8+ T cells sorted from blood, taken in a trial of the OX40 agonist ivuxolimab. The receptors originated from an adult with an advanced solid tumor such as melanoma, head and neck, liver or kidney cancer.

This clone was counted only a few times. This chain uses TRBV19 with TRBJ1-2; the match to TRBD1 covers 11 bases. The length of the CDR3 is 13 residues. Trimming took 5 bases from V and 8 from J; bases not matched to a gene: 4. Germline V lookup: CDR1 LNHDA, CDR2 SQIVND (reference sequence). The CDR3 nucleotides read TGTGCCAGTAGTTCGGGACAGGGGGGCGGCTACACCTTC. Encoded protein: CASSSGQGGGYTF.

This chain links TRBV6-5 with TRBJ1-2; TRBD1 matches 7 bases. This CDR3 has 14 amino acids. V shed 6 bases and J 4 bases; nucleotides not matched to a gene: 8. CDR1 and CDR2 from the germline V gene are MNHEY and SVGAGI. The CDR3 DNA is TGTGCCAGCAGGAGGACGGGACAGATCTATGGCTACACCTTC. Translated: CASRRTGQIYGYTF.

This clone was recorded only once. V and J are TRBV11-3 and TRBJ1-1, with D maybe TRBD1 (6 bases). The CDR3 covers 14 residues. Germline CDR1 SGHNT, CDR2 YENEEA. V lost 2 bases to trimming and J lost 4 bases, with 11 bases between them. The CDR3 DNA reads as TGTGCCAGCAGCTTAAGGGGGTTCGGCACTGAAGCTTTCTTT. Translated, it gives CASSLRGFGTEAFF.

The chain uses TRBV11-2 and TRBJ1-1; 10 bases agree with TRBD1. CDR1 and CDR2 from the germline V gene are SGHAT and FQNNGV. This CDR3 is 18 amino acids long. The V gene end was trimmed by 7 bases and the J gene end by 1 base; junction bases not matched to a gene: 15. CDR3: CASTDPPGTGVGNTEAFF. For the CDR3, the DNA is TGTGCCAGCACCGATCCCCCCGGGACAGGGGTTGGGAACACTGAAGCTTTCTTT.

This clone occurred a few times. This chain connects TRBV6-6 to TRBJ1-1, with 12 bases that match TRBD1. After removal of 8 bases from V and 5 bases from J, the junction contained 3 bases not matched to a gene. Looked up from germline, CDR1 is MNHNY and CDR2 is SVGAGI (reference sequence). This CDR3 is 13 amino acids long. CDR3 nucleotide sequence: TGTGCCAGCCAGGGACAGGGGGCTACTGAAGCTTTCTTT. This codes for CASQGQGATEAFF.

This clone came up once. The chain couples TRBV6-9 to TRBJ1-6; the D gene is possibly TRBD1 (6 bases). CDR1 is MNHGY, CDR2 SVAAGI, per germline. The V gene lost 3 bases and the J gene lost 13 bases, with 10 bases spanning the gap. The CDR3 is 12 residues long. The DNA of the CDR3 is TGTGCCAGCAGTTACCGAGGGGGGCCCCTCCACTTT. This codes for CASSYRGGPLHF.

CDR3 DNA: TGCGCCAGCAGCCCCGAACAACGGGGCGTAGGCTCCTACAATGAGCAGTTCTTC. It yields the protein CASSPEQRGVGSYNEQFF. The chain has TRBV5-1 and TRBJ2-1; the D call may be TRBD1 or TRBD2 (5 bases each). The ends were cut back, 4 bases at V and 0 bases at J, with 20 bases in the middle. Germline loops: CDR1 SGHRS, CDR2 YFSETQ. This CDR3 comprises 18 residues. Full variable domain (missing parts from reference TRBV5-1 and TRBJ2-1): KAGVTQTPRYLIKTRGQQVTLSCSPISGHRSVSWYQQTPGQGLQFLFEYFSETQRNKGNFPGRFSGRQFSNSRSEMNVSTLELGDSALYLCASSPEQRGVGSYNEQFFGPGTRLTVL.

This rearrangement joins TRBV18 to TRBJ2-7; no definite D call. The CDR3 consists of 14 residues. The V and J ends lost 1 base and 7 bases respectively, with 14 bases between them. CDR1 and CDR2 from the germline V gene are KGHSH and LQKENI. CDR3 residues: CASSPRLQNEEQYF. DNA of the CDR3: TGTGCCAGCTCACCACGTTTGCAGAACGAGGAGCAGTACTTC.

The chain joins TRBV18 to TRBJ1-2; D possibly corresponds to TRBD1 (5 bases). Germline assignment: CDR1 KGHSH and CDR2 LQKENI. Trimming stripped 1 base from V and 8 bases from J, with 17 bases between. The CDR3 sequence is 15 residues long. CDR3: CASSPLKTDNRGYTF. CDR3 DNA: TGTGCCAGCTCACCACTTAAGACAGACAATAGGGGCTACACCTTC.

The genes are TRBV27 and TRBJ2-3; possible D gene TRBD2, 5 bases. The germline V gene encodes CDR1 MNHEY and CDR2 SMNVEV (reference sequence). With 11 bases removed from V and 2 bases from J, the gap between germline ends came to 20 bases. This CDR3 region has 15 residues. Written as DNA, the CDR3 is TGTGCCGGTAATTCTACTAGTACTATCACAGATACGCAGTATTTT. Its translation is CAGNSTSTITDTQYF.

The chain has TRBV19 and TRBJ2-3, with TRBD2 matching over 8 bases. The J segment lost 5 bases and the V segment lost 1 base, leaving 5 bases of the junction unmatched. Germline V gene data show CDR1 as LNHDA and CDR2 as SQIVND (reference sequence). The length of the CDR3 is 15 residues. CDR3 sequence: CASSIGGGQKDTQYF. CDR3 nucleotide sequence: TGTGCCAGTAGTATAGGCGGGGGGCAGAAAGATACGCAGTATTTT. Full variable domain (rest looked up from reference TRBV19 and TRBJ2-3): DGGITQSPKYLFRKEGQNVTLSCEQNLNHDAMYWYRQDPGQGLRLIYYSQIVNDFQKGDIAEGYSVSREKKESFPLTVTSAQKNPTAFYLCASSIGGGQKDTQYFGPGTRLTVL.

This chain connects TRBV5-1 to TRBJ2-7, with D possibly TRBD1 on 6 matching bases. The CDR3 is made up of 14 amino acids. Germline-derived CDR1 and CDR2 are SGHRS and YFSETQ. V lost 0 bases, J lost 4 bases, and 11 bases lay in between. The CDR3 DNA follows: TGCGCCAGCAGCTTGGGGGACACGACTTACGAGCAGTACTTC. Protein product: CASSLGDTTYEQYF.

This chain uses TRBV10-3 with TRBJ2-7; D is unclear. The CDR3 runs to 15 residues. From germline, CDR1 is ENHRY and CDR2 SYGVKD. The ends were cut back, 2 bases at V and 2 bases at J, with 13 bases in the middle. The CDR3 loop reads CAISEDFLPPYEQYF. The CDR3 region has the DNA TGTGCCATCAGTGAGGACTTTCTACCCCCCTACGAGCAGTACTTC.

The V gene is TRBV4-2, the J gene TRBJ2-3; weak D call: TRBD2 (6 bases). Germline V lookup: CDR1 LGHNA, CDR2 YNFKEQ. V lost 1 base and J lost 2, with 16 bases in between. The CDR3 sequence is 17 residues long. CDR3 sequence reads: CASSQVSSAIYTDTQYF. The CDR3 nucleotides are TGTGCCAGCAGCCAAGTGTCTAGCGCTATCTACACAGATACGCAGTATTTT.

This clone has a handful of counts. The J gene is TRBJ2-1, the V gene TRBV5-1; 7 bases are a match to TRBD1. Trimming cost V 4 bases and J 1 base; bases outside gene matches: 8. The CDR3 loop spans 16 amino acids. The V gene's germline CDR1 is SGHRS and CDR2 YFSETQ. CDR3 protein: CASSPRQGSSYNEQFF. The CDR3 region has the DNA TGCGCCAGCAGCCCAAGACAGGGTTCGTCCTACAATGAGCAGTTCTTC.

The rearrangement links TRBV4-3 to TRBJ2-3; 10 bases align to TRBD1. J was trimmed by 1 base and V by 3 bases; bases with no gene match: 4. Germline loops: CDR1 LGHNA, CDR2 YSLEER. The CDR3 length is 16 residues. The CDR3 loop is CASSHGGQGGTDTQYF. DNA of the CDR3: TGCGCCAGCAGCCATGGTGGACAGGGGGGCACAGATACGCAGTATTTT.

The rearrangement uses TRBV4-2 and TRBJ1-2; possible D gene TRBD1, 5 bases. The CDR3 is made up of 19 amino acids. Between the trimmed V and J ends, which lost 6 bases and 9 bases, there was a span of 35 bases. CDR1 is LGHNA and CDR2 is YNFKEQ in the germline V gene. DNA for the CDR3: TGTGCCAGCAGTCCACGCGCCCGGTATAGCGGGACTACCAGCCAAAGCTACACCTTC. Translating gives CASSPRARYSGTTSQSYTF.

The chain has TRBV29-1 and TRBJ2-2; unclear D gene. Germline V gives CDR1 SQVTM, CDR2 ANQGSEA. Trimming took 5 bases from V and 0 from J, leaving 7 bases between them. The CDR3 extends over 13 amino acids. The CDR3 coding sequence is TGCAGCGTTTCGAGAACGAACACCGGGGAGCTGTTTTTT. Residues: CSVSRTNTGELFF.

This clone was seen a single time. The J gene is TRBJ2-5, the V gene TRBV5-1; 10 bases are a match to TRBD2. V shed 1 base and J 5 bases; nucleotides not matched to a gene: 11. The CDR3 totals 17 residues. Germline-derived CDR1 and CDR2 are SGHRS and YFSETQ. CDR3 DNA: TGCGCCAGCAGCTTGTTTCCAGCGGGAGGGTTGGGGGAGACCCAGTACTTC. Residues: CASSLFPAGGLGETQYF.

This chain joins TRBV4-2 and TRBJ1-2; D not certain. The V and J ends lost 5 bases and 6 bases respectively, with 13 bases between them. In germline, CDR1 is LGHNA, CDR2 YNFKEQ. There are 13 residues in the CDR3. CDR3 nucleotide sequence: TGTGCCAGCAGCAGAACGACACGGGATGGCTACACCTTC. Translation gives CASSRTTRDGYTF.

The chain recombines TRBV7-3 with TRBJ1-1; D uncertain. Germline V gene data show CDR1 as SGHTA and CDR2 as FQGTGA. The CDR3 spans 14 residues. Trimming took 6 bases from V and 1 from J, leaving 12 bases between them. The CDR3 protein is CASRPLGWNTEAFF. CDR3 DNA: TGTGCCAGCAGGCCACTGGGGTGGAACACTGAAGCTTTCTTT.

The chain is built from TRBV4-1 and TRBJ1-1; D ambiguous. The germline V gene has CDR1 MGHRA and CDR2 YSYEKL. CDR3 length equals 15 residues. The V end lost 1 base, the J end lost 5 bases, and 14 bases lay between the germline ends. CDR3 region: CASSQAPGGLTEAFF. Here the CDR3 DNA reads TGCGCCAGCAGCCAAGCCCCGGGAGGTTTGACTGAAGCTTTCTTT.

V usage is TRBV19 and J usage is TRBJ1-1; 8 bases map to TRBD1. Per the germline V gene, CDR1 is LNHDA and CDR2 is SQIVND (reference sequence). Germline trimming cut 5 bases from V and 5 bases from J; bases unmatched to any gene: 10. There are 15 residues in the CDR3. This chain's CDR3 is CASSPGTGRRTEAFF. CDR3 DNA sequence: TGTGCCAGTAGTCCAGGGACAGGCCGACGAACTGAAGCTTTCTTT.

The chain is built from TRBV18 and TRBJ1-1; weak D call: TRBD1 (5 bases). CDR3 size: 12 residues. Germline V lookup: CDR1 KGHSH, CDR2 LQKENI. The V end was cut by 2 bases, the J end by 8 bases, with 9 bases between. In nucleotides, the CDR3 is TGTGCCAGCTCACCAGGGGCTGGGGAAGCTTTCTTT. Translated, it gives CASSPGAGEAFF. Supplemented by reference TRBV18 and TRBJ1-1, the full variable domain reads NAGVMQNPRHLVRRRGQEARLRCSPMKGHSHVYWYRQLPEEGLKFMVYLQKENIIDESGMPKERFSAEFPKEGPSILRIQQVVRGDSAAYFCASSPGAGEAFFGQGTRLTVV.

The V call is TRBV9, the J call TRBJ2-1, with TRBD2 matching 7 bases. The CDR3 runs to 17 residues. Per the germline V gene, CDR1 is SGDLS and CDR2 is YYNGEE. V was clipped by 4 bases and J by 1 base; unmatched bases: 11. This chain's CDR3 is CASSPVRGGRSYNEQFF. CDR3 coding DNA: TGTGCCAGCAGCCCTGTTCGTGGCGGGAGATCCTACAATGAGCAGTTCTTC.

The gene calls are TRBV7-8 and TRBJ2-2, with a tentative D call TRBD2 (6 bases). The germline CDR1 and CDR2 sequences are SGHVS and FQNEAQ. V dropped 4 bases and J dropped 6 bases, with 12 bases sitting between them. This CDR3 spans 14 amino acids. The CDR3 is CASSSGLHAGELFF. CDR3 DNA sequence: TGTGCCAGCAGCTCGGGACTCCACGCCGGGGAGCTGTTTTTT.

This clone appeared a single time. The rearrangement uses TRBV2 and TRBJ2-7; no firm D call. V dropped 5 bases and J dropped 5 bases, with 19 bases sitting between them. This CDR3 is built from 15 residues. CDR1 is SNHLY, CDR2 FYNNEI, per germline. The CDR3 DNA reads TGTGCCAGCAGTTCTGACCCCCCAAGGGAAGACGAGCAGTACTTC. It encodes CASSSDPPREDEQYF. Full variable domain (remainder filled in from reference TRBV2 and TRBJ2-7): EPEVTQTPSHQVTQMGQEVILRCVPISNHLYFYWYRQILGQKVEFLVSFYNNEISEKSEIFDDQFSVERPDGSNFTLKIRSTKLEDSAMYFCASSSDPPREDEQYFGPGTRLTVT.

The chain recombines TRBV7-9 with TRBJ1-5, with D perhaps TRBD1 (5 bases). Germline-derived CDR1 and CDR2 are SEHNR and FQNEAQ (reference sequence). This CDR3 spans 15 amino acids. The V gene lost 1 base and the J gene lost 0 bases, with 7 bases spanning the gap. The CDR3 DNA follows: TGTGCCAGCAGCTTAGGGGGGTATAGCAATCAGCCCCAGCATTTT. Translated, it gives CASSLGGYSNQPQHF.

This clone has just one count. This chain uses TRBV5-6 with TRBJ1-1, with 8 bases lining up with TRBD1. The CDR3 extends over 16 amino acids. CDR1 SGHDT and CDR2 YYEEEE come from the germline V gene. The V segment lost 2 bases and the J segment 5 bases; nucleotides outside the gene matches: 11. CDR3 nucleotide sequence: TGTGCCAGCAGCTTCGGGGGACAGGCGCAACAGACTGAAGCTTTCTTT. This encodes CASSFGGQAQQTEAFF.

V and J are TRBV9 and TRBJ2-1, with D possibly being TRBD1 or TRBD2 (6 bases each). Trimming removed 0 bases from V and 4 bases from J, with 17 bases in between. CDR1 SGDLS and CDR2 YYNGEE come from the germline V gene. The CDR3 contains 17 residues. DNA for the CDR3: TGTGCCAGCAGCGTAGCTACTCGGGGGACACCGTACAATGAGCAGTTCTTC. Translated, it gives CASSVATRGTPYNEQFF.

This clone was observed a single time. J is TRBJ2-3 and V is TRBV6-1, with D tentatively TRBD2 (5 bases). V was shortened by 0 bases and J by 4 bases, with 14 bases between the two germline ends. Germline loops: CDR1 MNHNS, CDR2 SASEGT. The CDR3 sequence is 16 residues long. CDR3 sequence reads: CASSEAQASIPDTQYF. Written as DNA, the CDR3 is TGTGCCAGCAGTGAAGCGCAGGCTAGCATTCCAGATACGCAGTATTTT.

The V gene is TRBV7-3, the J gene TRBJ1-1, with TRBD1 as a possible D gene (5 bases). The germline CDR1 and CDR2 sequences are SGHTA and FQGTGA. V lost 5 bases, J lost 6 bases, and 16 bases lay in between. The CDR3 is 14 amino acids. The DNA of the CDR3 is TGTGCCAGCAGCCTTATGGGGACCAGCTCTGAAGCTTTCTTT. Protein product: CASSLMGTSSEAFF.